This T cell receptor (beta chain) was recovered during a study of blood T cell repertoires in COVID-19. The length of the CDR3 is 13 residues. Germline CDR1 and CDR2: ENHRY and SYGVKD. V lost 0 bases and J lost 12, with 12 bases in between. Using immunoSEQ multiplex PCR, the repertoire was profiled, and TCRdb retains in-frame clones only, with some absent. The table includes roughly 45,000 clones, around four fifths detected once. The receptor comes from a man aged 50-59 years with active COVID-19. The sequencing sample was made of peripheral blood. J is TRBJ2-1 and V is TRBV10-3; possibly TRBD1 for D (6 bases). The CDR3 DNA reads TGTGCCATCAGTGAGTCCCTGGACAGATTGCAGTTCTTC. Its protein is CAISESLDRLQFF.